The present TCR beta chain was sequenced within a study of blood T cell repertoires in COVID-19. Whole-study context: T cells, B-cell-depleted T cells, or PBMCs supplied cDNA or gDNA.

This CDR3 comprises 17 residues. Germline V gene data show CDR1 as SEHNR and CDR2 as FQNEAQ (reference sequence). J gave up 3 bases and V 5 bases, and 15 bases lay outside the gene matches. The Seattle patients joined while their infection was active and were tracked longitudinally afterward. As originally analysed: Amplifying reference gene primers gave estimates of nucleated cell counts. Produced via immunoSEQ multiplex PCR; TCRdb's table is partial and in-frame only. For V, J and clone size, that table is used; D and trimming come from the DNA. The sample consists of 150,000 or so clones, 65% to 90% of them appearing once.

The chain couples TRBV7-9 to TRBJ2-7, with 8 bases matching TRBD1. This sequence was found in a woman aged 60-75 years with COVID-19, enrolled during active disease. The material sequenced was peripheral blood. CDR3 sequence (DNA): TGTGCCAGCAGCCCAGAAATGGACAGGGCGAGGGGCTACGAGCAGTACTTC. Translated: CASSPEMDRARGYEQYF. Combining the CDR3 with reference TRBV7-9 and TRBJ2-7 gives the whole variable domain DTGVSQNPRHKITKRGQNVTFRCDPISEHNRLYWYRQTLGQGPEFLTYFQNEAQLEKSRLLSDRFSAERPKGSFSTLEIQRTEQGDSAMYLCASSPEMDRARGYEQYFGPGTRLTVT.